These T cell receptor beta chains were read from a single sample in a study of T cell repertoires in cytomegalovirus infection. TCRdb re-called the reads through MiXCR, storing one row per CDR3 protein. The repertoire holds 450,000 to 650,000 distinct CDR3 sequences, more than 25% seen once, with roughly 13% in the top ten. The material sequenced was PBMCs. The receptors were gathered from a human donor in good health (CMV status not recorded). Some clones in this sample may be carry-over from other donors' samples. The CDR3 runs from the conserved cysteine through the conserved F or W. The order of the fields is D gene, J gene, clone size, V gene, CDR3 protein, CDR3 DNA. A D gene is named only where the DNA matches it firmly. Not every row has a clone size; where given, it reads once, few, many or a size class.

TRBD2	TRBJ2-1	NA	TRBV20-1	CSAIGTSGRDIPFF	TGCAGTGCTATTGGGACTAGCGGGAGGGATATCCCGTTCTTC
TRBD2	TRBJ2-3	NA	TRBV9	CASSVGSGRGMGGTDTQYF	TGTGCCAGCAGCGTGGGGAGCGGGAGAGGAATGGGGGGCACAGATACGCAGTATTTT
TRBD1	TRBJ1-5	NA	TRBV4-1	CASSLRQGGSNQPQHF	TGCGCCAGCAGTCTAAGACAGGGTGGAAGCAATCAGCCCCAGCATTTT
NA	TRBJ2-3	NA	TRBV28	CASIGNTDTQYF	TGTGCCAGCATCGGGAACACAGATACGCAGTATTTT
NA	TRBJ2-1	many	TRBV7-2	CASSPPGGAEQFF	TGTGCCAGCAGCCCCCCTGGGGGAGCTGAGCAGTTCTTC
NA	TRBJ1-1	once	TRBV9	CASSEGRLQSEAFF	TGTGCCAGCAGCGAGGGCAGACTGCAGTCTGAAGCTTTCTTT
NA	TRBJ1-4	many	TRBV7-2	CASSPEGQSEKLFF	TGTGCCAGCAGCCCAGAAGGACAGAGTGAAAAACTGTTTTTT
TRBD2	TRBJ2-5	NA	TRBV3-1	CASSPGTSGAYLQETQYF	TGTGCCAGCAGCCCTGGGACTAGCGGAGCGTACCTTCAAGAGACCCAGTACTTC
TRBD1	TRBJ2-1	few	TRBV4-1	CASSHGPGTGYKNEQFF	TGCGCCAGCAGCCACGGGCCCGGGACAGGGTATAAGAATGAGCAGTTCTTC
TRBD2	TRBJ2-1	NA	TRBV25-1	CASSPAGTSGGFGYNEQFF	TGTGCCAGCAGTCCTGCCGGGACTAGCGGGGGGTTTGGCTACAATGAGCAGTTCTTC
NA	TRBJ2-1	NA	TRBV19	CASSIGTRYNEQFF	TGTGCCAGTAGTATAGGGACCAGGTACAATGAGCAGTTCTTC
TRBD1	TRBJ2-1	NA	TRBV7-9	CASSRPTGESPYNEQFF	TGTGCCAGCAGCCGCCCGACAGGGGAATCCCCCTACAATGAGCAGTTCTTC
TRBD1	TRBJ1-2	few	TRBV12-3/TRBV12-4	CASSLVGTGGGYTF	TGTGCCAGCAGTTTAGTTGGGACAGGGGGCGGCTACACCTTC
TRBD2	TRBJ2-1	few	TRBV12-3/TRBV12-4	CASKLAGGPNEQFF	TGTGCCAGCAAACTAGCGGGAGGGCCCAATGAGCAGTTCTTC
NA	TRBJ2-5	NA	TRBV20-1	CSARDRGLQTQYF	TGCAGTGCTAGAGATCGGGGTTTGCAGACCCAGTACTTC
NA	TRBJ2-3	few	TRBV5-6	CASSPEGVADTQYF	TGTGCCAGCAGCCCGGAGGGAGTGGCAGATACGCAGTATTTT
TRBD2	TRBJ2-1	NA	TRBV7-3	CASSLGSGRGNEQFF	TGTGCCAGCAGCTTGGGTAGCGGGAGAGGCAATGAGCAGTTCTTC
NA	TRBJ2-7	many	TRBV7-2	CASSPRLTSYEQYF	TGTGCCAGCAGCCCCCGCCTGACCTCCTACGAGCAGTACTTC
TRBD2	TRBJ2-7	few	TRBV28	CASSSFGGEGSYEQYF	TGTGCCAGCAGTTCCTTTGGGGGGGAGGGATCCTACGAGCAGTACTTC
TRBD2	TRBJ2-1	few	TRBV5-1	CASSLMASGSHNEQFF	TGCGCCAGCAGCTTGATGGCTAGCGGGAGTCACAATGAGCAGTTCTTC
NA	TRBJ1-1	NA	TRBV5-8	CASSRRPYTEAFF	TGTGCCAGCAGCCGTCGACCGTACACTGAAGCTTTCTTT
NA	TRBJ2-1	NA	TRBV24-1	CATSLHDDGSYNEQFF	TGTGCCACCAGCCTTCATGATGACGGGAGTTACAATGAGCAGTTCTTC
NA	TRBJ1-1	many	TRBV6-2/TRBV6-3	CASSENRENTEAFF	TGTGCCAGCAGTGAAAACAGGGAGAACACTGAAGCTTTCTTT
NA	TRBJ1-2	NA	TRBV29-1	CSVVLGVFDGYTF	TGCAGCGTTGTTCTGGGTGTGTTCGATGGCTACACCTTC
NA	TRBJ1-6	few	TRBV7-2	CASGPGGLGSPLHF	TGTGCCAGCGGACCTGGGGGGCTCGGTTCACCCCTCCACTTT
NA	TRBJ2-5	few	TRBV12-3/TRBV12-4	CASSPVLRETQYF	TGTGCCAGCAGTCCGGTCCTCCGGGAGACCCAGTACTTC
TRBD2	TRBJ2-1	many	TRBV14	CASRKGGTSASSYNEQFF	TGTGCCAGCAGAAAGGGCGGGACTAGCGCGAGCTCCTACAATGAGCAGTTCTTC
NA	TRBJ2-1	NA	TRBV7-6	CASSLRTISSYNEQFF	TGTGCCAGCAGCCTCAGGACCATCAGCTCCTACAATGAGCAGTTCTTC
NA	TRBJ1-4	NA	TRBV5-6	CASSDTGPEGEKLFF	TGTGCCAGCAGCGACACCGGGCCAGAAGGTGAAAAACTGTTTTTT
NA	TRBJ2-1	few	TRBV20-1	CSAPRGMDYRKNEQFF	TGCAGTGCTCCCAGAGGGATGGACTATAGGAAAAATGAGCAGTTCTTC
TRBD1	TRBJ1-5	NA	TRBV24-1	CATSWTGGQPQHF	TGTGCCACCAGTTGGACAGGGGGTCAGCCCCAGCATTTT
NA	TRBJ2-3	once	TRBV2	CASPDTRVTDTQYF	TGTGCCAGCCCCGACACCCGGGTCACAGATACGCAGTATTTT
TRBD1	TRBJ2-1	NA	TRBV2	CASSDKRTGPSLEFF	TGTGCCAGCAGTGATAAAAGGACAGGGCCTAGTCTTGAGTTCTTC
NA	TRBJ1-5	NA	TRBV20-1	CSASPRGVRNQPQHF	TGCAGTGCTAGCCCGAGGGGGGTTCGCAATCAGCCCCAGCATTTT
NA	TRBJ2-4	NA	TRBV7-2	CASSLYGIENIQYF	TGTGCCAGCAGCTTATACGGGATCGAGAACATTCAGTACTTC
NA	TRBJ2-3	many	TRBV27	CASSLKRPSTDTQYF	TGTGCCAGCAGTTTAAAGCGGCCTAGCACAGATACGCAGTATTTT
TRBD1	TRBJ2-3	NA	TRBV7-9	CASSPDLGQPYTQYF	TGTGCCAGCAGCCCAGACCTGGGACAGCCCTATACGCAGTATTTT
TRBD2	TRBJ2-5	many	TRBV7-2	CASSLLAGEETQYF	TGTGCCAGCAGCTTACTAGCGGGAGAGGAGACCCAGTACTTC
NA	TRBJ1-1	NA	TRBV20-1	CSASGQGRTEAFF	TGCAGTGCTAGTGGCCAGGGAAGGACTGAAGCTTTCTTT
TRBD1	TRBJ1-1	many	TRBV7-6	CASSLVTGGTEAFF	TGTGCCAGCAGCTTAGTCACAGGGGGGACTGAAGCTTTCTTT
TRBD1	TRBJ1-4	NA	TRBV12-3/TRBV12-4	CASSLGDRRTTNEKLFF	TGTGCCAGCAGTTTAGGGGACAGGCGTACAACTAATGAAAAACTGTTTTTT
TRBD2	TRBJ2-1	many	TRBV12-3/TRBV12-4	CASRPGTSAYNEQFF	TGTGCCAGCAGGCCCGGGACTAGCGCCTACAATGAGCAGTTCTTC
TRBD2	TRBJ2-2	NA	TRBV20-1	CSARGGLAGEDTGELFF	TGCAGTGCTAGAGGGGGACTAGCGGGAGAGGACACCGGGGAGCTGTTTTTT
NA	TRBJ2-1	many	TRBV7-2	CASSPILRSYNEQFF	TGTGCCAGCAGCCCAATACTTCGCTCCTACAATGAGCAGTTCTTC
NA	TRBJ1-1	NA	TRBV18	CASSPPTKRGLNTEAFF	TGTGCCAGCTCACCCCCCACAAAAAGGGGACTGAACACTGAAGCTTTCTTT
NA	TRBJ2-2	NA	TRBV7-3	CASSPMHTNTGELFF	TGTGCCAGCAGCCCTATGCACACAAACACCGGGGAGCTGTTTTTT
NA	TRBJ1-6	NA	TRBV4-3	CASSPTRGNSPLHF	TGCGCCAGCAGCCCGACCCGGGGGAATTCACCCCTCCACTTT
NA	TRBJ2-2	many	TRBV7-7	CASRSHSAGELFF	TGTGCCAGCAGGTCCCATTCTGCCGGGGAGCTGTTTTTT
TRBD1	TRBJ2-1	NA	TRBV12-3/TRBV12-4	CASSGVEGAPYNEQFF	TGTGCCAGCAGCGGGGTAGAGGGGGCTCCTTACAATGAGCAGTTCTTC
NA	TRBJ1-1	NA	TRBV7-9	CASSLSQQAGAFF	TGTGCCAGCAGTTTAAGCCAGCAAGCGGGGGCTTTCTTT
NA	TRBJ2-5	many	TRBV7-2	CASSLRRVQETQYF	TGTGCCAGCAGCTTGAGGAGGGTCCAAGAGACCCAGTACTTC
NA	TRBJ2-2	NA	TRBV7-4	CASSLLRRRHTANTGELFF	TGTGCCAGCAGCTTATTGCGGAGACGGCATACCGCGAACACCGGGGAGCTGTTTTTT
TRBD1	TRBJ2-7	few	TRBV20-1	CSARGPDRGEEQYF	TGCAGTGCTAGAGGTCCGGACAGGGGGGAAGAGCAGTACTTC
NA	TRBJ2-2	few	TRBV7-8	CASSLWYRAPTGELFF	TGTGCCAGCAGCTTATGGTACAGGGCGCCCACCGGGGAGCTGTTTTTT
NA	TRBJ1-2	NA	TRBV28	CATLQYGYTF	TGTGCCACCCTCCAATATGGCTACACCTTC
TRBD1	TRBJ2-3	few	TRBV9	CASSPQVDRGISDTQYF	TGTGCCAGCAGCCCACAAGTTGACAGGGGCATATCAGATACGCAGTATTTT
TRBD2	TRBJ2-1	many	TRBV7-2	CASSLAGRRLAGSNEQFF	TGTGCCAGCAGCTTAGCGGGGAGAAGACTAGCGGGAAGTAATGAGCAGTTCTTC